These 26 T cell receptor beta chains originate from one sample sequenced in a study of shared clonotypes between healthy human individuals. Produced via immunoSEQ multiplex PCR; TCRdb's table is partial and in-frame only. This sample has about 640,000 clones; around 72% occur once, and the top ten carry around 1.8%. The sample was memory CD4+ T cells sorted from blood. Subset denoted: CD45RA-negative fraction. These receptors came from a woman between 25 and 40 years old in good health.

The CDR3 bases are TGTGCCAGCACCTACGGGAGTATGAACACTGAAGCTTTCTTT. This codes for CASTYGSMNTEAFF. The genes are TRBV28 and TRBJ1-1, with D unclear. There are 14 residues in the CDR3. Germline lookup yields CDR1 MDHEN and CDR2 SYDVKM. The germline V and J ends were trimmed by 7 bases and 0 bases, with 12 bases remaining between them.

This clone has only one observation. The V call is TRBV28, the J call TRBJ2-7, with D perhaps TRBD2 (6 bases). CDR3 length equals 17 residues. CDR1 is MDHEN, CDR2 SYDVKM, per germline. The V and J ends lost 4 bases and 3 bases respectively, with 22 bases between them. CDR3: CASSSLLSRGRDYEQYF. The CDR3 region has the DNA TGTGCCAGCAGTTCCCTCTTATCCCGGGGGAGAGACTACGAGCAGTACTTC.

CDR3 nucleotides: TGCGCCAGCAGCACCGGACAGGGTGTGATCACAGATACGCAGTATTTT. Its protein product is CASSTGQGVITDTQYF. The chain recombines TRBV5-1 with TRBJ2-3; the match to TRBD1 covers 8 bases. After removal of 4 bases from V and 2 bases from J, the junction contained 9 bases not matched to a gene. This CDR3 has 16 residues. Germline CDR1 SGHRS, CDR2 YFSETQ.

This chain joins TRBV25-1 and TRBJ1-1; D is ambiguous. CDR3 length: 14 residues. Per the germline V gene, CDR1 is MGHDK and CDR2 is SYGVNS. Deletions cut 5 bases from V and 3 bases from J, with 13 bases between. The CDR3 is CASSKGSWDTEAFF. The CDR3 nucleotides are TGTGCCAGCAGTAAAGGGTCGTGGGACACTGAAGCTTTCTTT.

This rearrangement joins TRBV21-1 to TRBJ2-1; TRBD2 reflects the table's D call only, with no check against the DNA. TRBV21-1 is noted as a pseudogene. The CDR3 consists of 16 residues. The CDR3 DNA is TGTGCCAGCAGCAAGGAGGGCGTCCCGCCCAACAATGAGCAGTTCTTC. Its translation: CASSKEGVPPNNEQFF.

Concerning this clone itself: Other DNA sequences in the same sample also yield this CDR3. V usage is TRBV5-1 and J usage is TRBJ1-4; 8 nucleotides match TRBD1. The junction had 6 bases not matched to a gene; V was cut back by 3 bases and J by 8 bases. Germline V gives CDR1 SGHRS, CDR2 YFSETQ. The length of the CDR3 is 14 residues. The CDR3 region has the DNA TGCGCCAGCAGCTCCGGACAGGGTGGGGAAAAACTGTTTTTT. It encodes CASSSGQGGEKLFF.

The chain carries TRBV5-8 and TRBJ2-1; TRBD1 agrees at 7 bases. This CDR3 is built from 17 residues. V shed 3 bases and J 8 bases; nucleotides not matched to a gene: 17. Germline V gene sequence: CDR1 SGHTS, CDR2 YDEGEE. The CDR3 nucleotides read TGTGCCAGCAGCTCTGGAGGCCTAGCCTTTAGGGGGCATGAGCAGTTCTTC. Amino acids: CASSSGGLAFRGHEQFF.

The chain uses TRBV28 and TRBJ2-3, with 8 bases that match TRBD2. The CDR3 extends over 15 amino acids. J was trimmed by 2 bases and V by 5 bases; bases with no gene match: 6. Germline CDR1 MDHEN, CDR2 SYDVKM. Here the CDR3 DNA reads TGTGCCAGCAGTCTAAGCGGGAGTGTCACAGATACGCAGTATTTT. Translated, it gives CASSLSGSVTDTQYF.

This chain joins TRBV19 and TRBJ2-7; D is uncertain. Germline V CDR1 and CDR2: LNHDA, SQIVND (reference sequence). V dropped 5 bases and J dropped 5 bases, with 13 bases sitting between them. The CDR3 is 13 residues long. The chain's CDR3 is CASSGRIRNEQYF. The CDR3 DNA is TGTGCCAGTAGTGGTAGGATCAGGAACGAGCAGTACTTC.

Concerning this clone: At the DNA level, this CDR3 is encoded by other sequences in the same sample as well. V is TRBV5-1 and J is TRBJ2-1; D gene unclear. V lost 0 bases and J 0 bases, leaving 7 bases between the germline ends. CDR1 and CDR2 from the germline V gene are SGHRS and YFSETQ. The CDR3 extends over 15 amino acids. CDR3 nucleotides: TGCGCCAGCAGCTTGGCGTCGAGCTCCTACAATGAGCAGTTCTTC. Protein product: CASSLASSSYNEQFF. The complete variable domain, with remaining parts taken from reference TRBV5-1 and TRBJ2-1, reads KAGVTQTPRYLIKTRGQQVTLSCSPISGHRSVSWYQQTPGQGLQFLFEYFSETQRNKGNFPGRFSGRQFSNSRSEMNVSTLELGDSALYLCASSLASSSYNEQFFGPGTRLTVL.

The chain carries TRBV9 and TRBJ2-4, with 9 bases matching TRBD2. J was trimmed by 9 bases and V by 1 base; bases with no gene match: 11. The CDR3 is 16 amino acids. Germline CDR1 and CDR2: SGDLS and YYNGEE. The CDR3 region is CASSVTSAQAGGIQYF. The CDR3 bases are TGTGCCAGCAGCGTAACTTCTGCGCAAGCGGGGGGCATTCAGTACTTC. Together with reference TRBV9 and TRBJ2-4, the CDR3 gives the full variable domain: DSGVTQTPKHLITATGQRVTLRCSPRSGDLSVYWYQQSLDQGLQFLIQYYNGEERAKGNILERFSAQQFPDLHSELNLSSLELGDSALYFCASSVTSAQAGGIQYFGAGTRLSVL.

The chain has TRBV14 and TRBJ2-1, with 9 bases aligning to TRBD2. The CDR3 consists of 16 residues. V was pared by 0 bases and J by 10 bases, with 10 bases of the junction left unmatched. Per germline, CDR1 SGHDN and CDR2 FVKESK. The CDR3 protein is CASSQDLFAGGPEQFF. For the CDR3, the DNA is TGTGCCAGCAGCCAAGATCTATTTGCGGGAGGGCCCGAGCAGTTCTTC.

Turning to this clone: The sample holds other DNA sequences that translate to the same CDR3. This rearrangement joins TRBV5-1 to TRBJ1-2; perhaps TRBD1 as D (5 bases). In germline, CDR1 is SGHRS, CDR2 YFSETQ. The CDR3 consists of 13 residues. Trimming removed 4 bases from V and 2 bases from J, with 9 bases in between. DNA of the CDR3: TGCGCCAGCAGCCTAGCAGGGAACTATGGCTACACCTTC. Encoded protein: CASSLAGNYGYTF.

The rearrangement uses TRBV5-1 and TRBJ2-7; D is unresolved. The germline V and J ends were trimmed by 0 bases and 5 bases, with 12 bases remaining between them. The germline V gene has CDR1 SGHRS and CDR2 YFSETQ. The CDR3 is 14 amino acids. CDR3 in amino acids: CASSLEKVRDEQYF. CDR3 coding DNA: TGCGCCAGCAGCTTGGAGAAGGTACGGGACGAGCAGTACTTC.

The chain uses TRBV28 and TRBJ2-2, with TRBD2 matching over 7 bases. The trim removed 7 bases at V and 6 bases at J, leaving 5 bases unmatched. The CDR3 consists of 13 residues. Germline lookup yields CDR1 MDHEN and CDR2 SYDVKM. For the CDR3, the DNA is TGTGCCAGCAAGCAGGGAGGGTCCGGGGAGCTGTTTTTT. It codes for CASKQGGSGELFF.

This clone appeared many times. The chain combines TRBV7-9 with TRBJ1-3; D unresolved. The CDR3 contains 15 residues. Per the germline V gene, CDR1 is SEHNR and CDR2 is FQNEAQ (reference sequence). Trimming took off 5 bases at V and 4 bases at J, with 15 bases between the two ends. Written as DNA, the CDR3 is TGTGCCAGCAGCCCAGTCCTGATCACGGGAAACACCATATATTTT. Translating gives CASSPVLITGNTIYF.

The chain links TRBV2 to TRBJ1-1; 9 positions agree with TRBD1. V lost 10 bases to trimming and J lost 1 base; unmatched junction nucleotides: 4. Germline CDR1 SNHLY, CDR2 FYNNEI. The CDR3 has 13 amino acids. Written as DNA, the CDR3 is TGTGCCACCTCGGGACAGGGGAACACTGAAGCTTTCTTT. Its protein product is CATSGQGNTEAFF.

The rearrangement uses TRBV10-1 and TRBJ2-1, with 10 bases fitting TRBD2. The CDR3 length is 16 residues. In germline, CDR1 is WNHNN, CDR2 SYGVQD (reference sequence). V was clipped by 4 bases and J by 5 bases; unmatched bases: 8. The CDR3 DNA sequence: TGCGCCAGCAGTGGGGGACTAGCGAGTCATCACAATGAGCAGTTCTTC. Translation: CASSGGLASHHNEQFF.

The CDR3 here is CASPALGTSAYEQYF. The DNA of the CDR3 is TGTGCCAGTCCTGCCTTGGGGACTAGCGCCTACGAGCAGTACTTC. V usage is TRBV21-1 and J usage is TRBJ2-7; the tabulated D call, TRBD2, remains unverified against the DNA. TRBV21-1 is an annotated pseudogene. The CDR3 is made up of 15 amino acids.

This clone came up once. CDR3 in amino acids: CASSGAESTDTQYF. CDR3 in DNA: TGTGCCAGCAGCGGAGCGGAAAGCACAGATACGCAGTATTTT. This chain uses TRBV5-4 with TRBJ2-3, with D perhaps TRBD2 (5 bases). From germline, CDR1 is SGHNT and CDR2 YYREEE (reference sequence). Trimming shortened V by 4 bases and J by 0 bases, and 9 bases separated the two germline ends. This CDR3 contains 14 residues.

This clone was picked up one time. Additional DNA sequences in this sample encode the identical CDR3. J is TRBJ2-1 and V is TRBV5-1; unclear D gene. Germline-derived CDR1 and CDR2 are SGHRS and YFSETQ. Trimming left V 0 bases short and J 1 base short, with 8 bases between. This CDR3 is 15 amino acids long. CDR3 nucleotides: TGCGCCAGCAGCTTGGACGTGGGGTCCTACAATGAGCAGTTCTTC. Its protein product is CASSLDVGSYNEQFF.

This chain uses TRBV18 with TRBJ2-7, with 8 bases lining up with TRBD1. The CDR3 spans 15 residues. The V gene end was trimmed by 0 bases and the J gene end by 6 bases; junction bases not matched to a gene: 7. Germline CDR1 and CDR2: KGHSH and LQKENI. The DNA for the CDR3 is TGTGCCAGCTCACCACCGGGGACAGGAAGGCTCGAGCAGTACTTC. Its protein product is CASSPPGTGRLEQYF.

The rearrangement joins TRBV6-1 to TRBJ1-5; D possibly corresponds to TRBD1 (6 bases). Germline lookup yields CDR1 MNHNS and CDR2 SASEGT. Trimming removed 2 bases at V and 7 bases at J, with 12 bases between. CDR3 length: 14 residues. The CDR3 nucleotides read TGTGCCAGCAGTGAAATCAGGGGTCGGCAGCCCCAGCATTTT. It encodes CASSEIRGRQPQHF.

J is TRBJ2-3 and V is TRBV2; D tentatively fits TRBD1 or TRBD2 (5 bases each). V gave up 9 bases and J gave up 6 bases, with 22 bases separating them. From germline, CDR1 is SNHLY and CDR2 FYNNEI. This CDR3 region has 15 residues. Here the CDR3 reads CARRGLELDPDTQYF. Written as DNA, the CDR3 is TGTGCCAGGAGGGGATTGGAACTAGATCCGGATACGCAGTATTTT.

The chain combines TRBV11-2 with TRBJ2-2; 9 nucleotides align to TRBD2. Per germline, CDR1 SGHAT and CDR2 FQNNGV. The J segment lost 5 bases and the V segment lost 1 base, leaving 8 bases of the junction unmatched. The CDR3 has 17 amino acids. CDR3 DNA: TGTGCCAGCAGCTTAGCTAGCGGGGAGATCAGGACCGGGGAGCTGTTTTTT. It specifies CASSLASGEIRTGELFF. Looking up the rest from reference TRBV11-2 and TRBJ2-2 gives the full variable domain: EAGVAQSPRYKIIEKRQSVAFWCNPISGHATLYWYQQILGQGPKLLIQFQNNGVVDDSQLPKDRFSAERLKGVDSTLKIQPAKLEDSAVYLCASSLASGEIRTGELFFGEGSRLTVL.

This sequence joins TRBV10-1 and TRBJ1-2, with no clear D. Between the trimmed V and J ends, which lost 3 bases and 1 base, there was a span of 9 bases. Germline lookup yields CDR1 WNHNN and CDR2 SYGVQD (reference sequence). This CDR3 spans 14 amino acids. This CDR3 reads CASSEIGLNYGYTF. The CDR3 bases are TGCGCCAGCAGTGAAATCGGGCTTAACTATGGCTACACCTTC.